The T cell receptor beta chain under discussion was sequenced for a study of blood T cells in healthy people across ages (dated by TCRdb to 2015 to 2017). Some background on the complete study: In model experiments, template switching captured about one uniquely barcoded TCR beta cDNA molecule for every two T cells. To track age-related changes in TCR beta repertoire diversity, the study relied on deep sequencing normalized with unique cDNA molecular identifiers. The donors were split into four age groups: young (average about 16 years), middle-aged (roughly 42), aged (more than 55) and long-lived (about 82). Two additional independent replicas of 1 million unique cDNA reads from the same blood draw were analyzed for two donors (one aged 18 to 30 and one aged 80 or older). Donors of different ages were randomly distributed across sequencing lanes to avoid experimental bias. Overall study outcomes, separate from this receptor: Estimates of total diversity based on one million sequenced T cells were considered lower bounds and underestimates. A strong correlation was found between observed TCR beta diversity and the percentage of naive T cells measured by flow cytometry. Conclusive comparison of naive and antigen-experienced compartments was prevented by the profiling of bulk unsorted PBMCs. As age increased, observed TCR beta diversity per million T cells dropped in a roughly linear way, and a significant reduction was already evident by age 40. Compared with the aged group, the long-lived group had more naive CD4+ T cells, fewer expanded clones and increased TCR diversity, suggesting age selection. Donor CMV infection status was unknown, potentially confounding age-related changes in expanded clonotypes.

Comments on this clonotype: The specificity of this receptor is unknown. Per-base quality was not reported, and no clone a single base away is much larger than it.

V is cut by 6 bases and J by 4 bases, and the space between the germline ends is 13 bases. From a lookup of the germline V gene, CDR1 and CDR2 are MNHEY and SVGEGT. The CDR3 spans 14 residues, from the cysteine through the phenylalanine. Just CDR3 DNA is preserved here, 42 bases in frame from base 1. The 39 donors, aged roughly 6 to 100 years, were systemically healthy Caucasian individuals from Russia. Each donor gave ten milliliters of peripheral blood, collected into EDTA-treated Vacutainer tubes. Ficoll-Paque density-gradient centrifugation was used to isolate PBMCs, with at least 7 million obtained per sample. Trizol reagent was used to extract total RNA from PBMCs, with at least 6 micrograms per sample. For every donor, flow cytometry on a PBMC aliquot measured the percentage of naive CD45RAhigh/CD27high T cells. Preparation of the library involved 5' RACE. The listed sequencing device is Illumina HiSeq 2500. A second PCR of about 6 to 11 cycles was performed with a sample-barcoded 5' primer and a J-beta primer mix. A unique molecular identifier was introduced onto each TCR beta cDNA molecule by a template-switch 5' adaptor carrying 12 random nucleotides. Each sample yielded at least 3 million CDR3-containing paired-end reads. All of the RNA was converted into first-strand cDNA using the Mint cDNA synthesis kit, with a TRBC-specific oligonucleotide serving as the primer. Following uracil-DNA glycosylase treatment, a first 18-cycle PCR with universal primers M1SS and BC2_uni_R was performed on all cDNA. From the authors' description of their analysis: Each sample was normalized by randomly selecting 1 million high-quality reads, each carrying a distinct molecular identifier. Instead of being binned into consensus sequences, reads with shared molecular identifiers were discarded. MiTCR, with a Q25 quality threshold and the strictest error-elimination algorithm, was used for CDR3 identification, clonotype clustering and error correction. A nonparametric unseen species model using Euler transformation provided a lower-bound estimate of total TCR beta diversity. TCRdb trimmed the raw reads at Q25, called clones with MiXCR and kept productive beta chains. Rows matching on CDR3 protein sequence are summarized as one entry with the most common DNA and genes. The V and J calls come from TCRdb's annotation, not from the publication. The sample table records 780,000 or so distinct CDR3 sequences; about 55% of these occur just once. Approximately 40% of the sample is held by the ten biggest clonotypes.

Sequenced material: blood. The TCR comes from an elderly man in good health. Recombination connected TRBV6-2 or TRBV6-3 to TRBJ2-1, with no confident D gene call. DNA sequence: TGTGCCAGCAGCAACGACTTTGGGTACAATGAGCAGTTCTTC. Its protein product is CASSNDFGYNEQFF.